The clone carrying this T cell receptor (beta chain) was counted a single time. Antigen unknown. Germline V lookup: CDR1 SGHDT, CDR2 YYEEEE. V was clipped by 4 bases and J by 4 bases; unmatched bases: 8. The CDR3 length is 15 residues. This record comes from a study of a mutant IDH1 vaccine in newly diagnosed glioma. As for the study in general: Previous treatment comprised radiotherapy, temozolomide, or both, mostly both. Overall study results and limits: Immune responses arising from the vaccine appeared in approximately 93% of patients. Pseudoprogression looked unconnected to shifts in top peripheral T cell clonotypes.

Sequenced by immunoSEQ multiplex PCR; TCRdb stores in-frame clones only, minus some. The sample contains about 100,000 clones, about 82% of which appear only once. The time point denotes: baseline, week 1 (first vaccination visit). Treatment defined: pre-vaccination baseline after standard-of-care therapy. The donor cohort comprised cases of new WHO grade 3 or 4 IDH1-mutant, ATRX-lost astrocytoma. Sequenced material: PBMCs, taken from a glioma patient treated with radiotherapy, temozolomide or both. The chain recombines TRBV5-6 with TRBJ1-2; TRBD1 matches 9 bases. The clonotype originates from a man aged 35 to 55 with glioma. The CDR3 is CASSGEQGAGYGYTF. CDR3 DNA: TGTGCCAGCAGCGGCGAACAGGGGGCGGGCTATGGCTACACCTTC.